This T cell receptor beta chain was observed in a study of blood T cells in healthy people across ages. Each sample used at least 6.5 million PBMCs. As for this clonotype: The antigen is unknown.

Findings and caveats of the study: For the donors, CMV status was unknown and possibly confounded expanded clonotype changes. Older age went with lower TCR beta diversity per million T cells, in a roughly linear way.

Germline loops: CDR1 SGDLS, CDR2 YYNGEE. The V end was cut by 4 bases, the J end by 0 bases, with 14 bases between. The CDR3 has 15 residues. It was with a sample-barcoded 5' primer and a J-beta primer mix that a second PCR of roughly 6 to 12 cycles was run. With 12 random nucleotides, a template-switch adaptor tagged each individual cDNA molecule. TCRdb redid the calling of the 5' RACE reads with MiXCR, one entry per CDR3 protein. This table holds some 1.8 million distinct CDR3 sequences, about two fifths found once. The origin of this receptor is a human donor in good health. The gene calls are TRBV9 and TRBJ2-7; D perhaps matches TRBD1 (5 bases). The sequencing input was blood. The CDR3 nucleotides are TGTGCCAGCAGCACGACAGCTTTCCACTCCTACGAGCAGTACTTC. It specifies CASSTTAFHSYEQYF.